This T cell receptor beta chain was captured by sequencing in a study of cytomegalovirus exposure and HLA in healthy donors. PCR involved 60 Vbeta and 13 Jbeta primers. This table comes from immunoSEQ multiplex PCR, and its TCRdb copy is limited to in-frame clones, with some not included. The sample holds 250,000 to 350,000 clones, around 86% seen once. Germline trimming cut 5 bases from V and 6 bases from J; bases unmatched to any gene: 8. The CDR3 extends over 15 amino acids. The germline V gene has CDR1 SNHLY and CDR2 FYNNEI. The TCR was taken from a man aged 35 to 55 in good health and CMV-seropositive. The sequencing input was PBMCs. V and J are TRBV2 and TRBJ2-1; 9 bases fit TRBD2. CDR3 in amino acids: CASSHDSGSINEQFF. The CDR3 nucleotides read TGTGCCAGCAGTCACGATAGCGGGAGCATCAATGAGCAGTTCTTC.